This T cell receptor (beta chain) was recorded in a study of vaccination effects on CD4 cells after COVID-19. Study-level points and caveats: No early post-infection timepoints were available in the study, which also included few convalescent patients.

Here immunoSEQ multiplex PCR was the method, and the copy in TCRdb shows in-frame clones only, minus some. The sample yields roughly 50,000 clones, about four fifths seen once. The CDR3 is 13 residues long. From germline, CDR1 is SGHNT and CDR2 YENEEA. V lost 7 bases to trimming and J lost 5 bases, with 14 bases between them. On this clone itself: The antigen is unknown.

Before any sequencing was done, the ViraFEST assay used viral peptide pools to expand antigen-specific CD4+ T cells. It was after 10 days of culture that CD4+ T cells were isolated. Recipients of the vaccine had no prior SARS-CoV-2 infection and negative nucleocapsid antibodies. They grew two million PBMC in each well, adding about 10 IU/ml IL-2 and around 10 ug/ml peptides. Half the medium was swapped for IL-2 medium on days 3 and 7. J is TRBJ2-5 and V is TRBV11-3; a possible D gene is TRBD1 (6 bases). Sequencing used CD4+ T cells from PBMCs cultured with HCoV-OC43 spike peptides, obtained before COVID-19 vaccination. Subset denoted: HCoV-OC43 spike overlapping peptide pool stimulation. The origin of this receptor is a human donor who received a COVID-19 vaccine. CDR3 nucleotides: TGTGCCAGCAACCGTAGGGGGACGGAGACCCAGTACTTC. Translated, it gives CASNRRGTETQYF.